This T cell receptor (beta chain) stems from a study of cytomegalovirus exposure and HLA in healthy donors listed by TCRdb under 2017. Some background on the complete study: According to an earlier analysis of a few hundred of the donors, some 180 million T cells yielded 95 million to 140 million unique TCR beta sequences and roughly 280 Gb of sequence data. Because of strong linkage in the cohort, roughly five DR-DQ haplotypes were treated as single units for association and clustering. A later genetic analysis used genome-wide SNP genotypes for 398 of the 666 donors, treating that subset as a discovery cohort. The aim of the study was to test whether cataloging public T cell receptors could identify signatures of past pathogen exposure. HLA typing included class I and class II loci at four-digit resolution. Typing coverage varied by locus: about 629-640 donors for A, B, C, DRB1 and DQB1; approximately 500 for DQA1; 600 to 610 for DPA1; roughly 450 for DPB1. Donor age, sex, ethnicity and CMV serostatus were compiled alongside the repertoire data. The later analysis used no new phenotypic data to find candidate immune exposures, relying instead on TCR beta sequences and their occurrence across donors. The study profiled the T cell repertoires of under 850 subjects by immunosequencing and related them to cytomegalovirus serostatus. An early release that covered 640 HLA-typed donors contained about 300 gigabases of sequencing data and approximately 85 million unique TCR sequences. Every repertoire in the discovery cohort had been generated on one and the same sequencing platform. High-throughput TCR immunosequencing, statistical association of individual TCRs with disease status, and machine learning were combined to predict cytomegalovirus infection status. Among a few hundred genotyped donors of the cohort, an average of approximately 250,000 unique TCR beta nucleotide sequences were sequenced per donor, roughly 18% of them non-productive. To decide whether each TCR beta V gene segment behaved as functional or pseudogenic, an earlier analysis of approximately 620 of the donors relied on high-throughput TCR beta sequencing. In addition to the first cohort of about 650 subjects, a separate validation cohort of 100 to 150 different subjects was used. To study patterns of TCR occurrence, a later analysis re-analyzed previously published TCR beta repertoires from 650 to 750 donors and added high-resolution HLA genotyping. The genetic ancestry cluster associated with self-reported Caucasian donors included roughly 84% of the approximately 400 genotyped donors. What the authors observed across the whole study: Linkage disequilibrium might explain the correlated functional status among segregating V segments, but an unknown experimental factor could not be ruled out. A further reported finding was that TCR beta sequences accurately predicted the HLA-A and HLA-B alleles for most subjects in the first cohort. The sequencing pipeline was judged likely to have produced a cluster of highly shared sequence variants as a technical artifact. The authors suggested that the approach could potentially be extended to other disease states and immunological phenotypes. The classifier was reported to diagnose cytomegalovirus status with high specificity and sensitivity in both the original and validation cohorts. Roughly uniform sequencing depth across donors was assumed in presence/absence analyses, although this assumption may not hold. In a later genetic analysis, fewer N-insertions in productive TCRs were reported among donors in an Asian-associated ancestry cluster than the approximately 670-donor mean. Most TCR sequences were seen in very few donors, while some public TCRs were found in many individuals. A later analysis found that most CMV-associated TCR beta chains appeared HLA-restricted, with HLA associations seemingly driven largely by CMV exposure. This cohort had only TCR beta chains sequenced, and the lack of alpha or paired-chain data limited which features could be detected. In a later analysis, HLA-associated TCR beta chains were found to be more clonally expanded and to have lower generation probabilities than equally common non-associated chains. A later genetic analysis associated a missense DCLRE1C variant with V-gene and J-gene trimming of TCR beta chains, and an independent cohort replicated the association. Strong co-occurrence of HLA alleles, especially DR and DQ, made assigning TCR associations to individual alleles difficult. A total of roughly 160 TCR beta chains were listed by the study as associated with cytomegalovirus. In vitro tests confirmed that a few of the cytomegalovirus-associated TCR beta chains recognize cytomegalovirus antigens. An earlier analysis of approximately 600 of the donors showed that most TCR beta V segments appeared in productive rearrangements either about 87% or about 30% of the time, which broadly matched IMGT annotations. According to a later analysis, TCR association rates differed among HLA loci, with DRB1 alleles showing the most associated TCRs and HLA-C alleles showing the fewest. CMV serostatus was the only immune exposure information available for the cohort. Because counts were too low, roughly 16 rarely observed V segments, including chromosome 9 orphons, were excluded from the earlier analysis of several hundred of the donors. A later analysis associated 15,000 to 20,000 TCR beta sequences with specific HLA alleles at a false discovery rate of 0.05. The 87-base-pair reads could not distinguish some IMGT-functional V segments, including TRBV6-2 and TRBV6-3, so those segments were excluded. Several of the top co-occurrence clusters appeared to be linked to parvovirus B19, influenza, CMV and Epstein-Barr virus, according to a later analysis. Because HLA typing was unavailable for some donors at each locus, only the typed subset was used in association tests.

The cohort comprised under 700 healthy bone marrow donors. Cohort members were all nominally healthy when sampled, although unrecorded immune exposures were likely present. The donor was CMV seronegative and belonged to the group of approximately 320 seronegative cohort members. A peripheral blood sample was collected from each donor, and TCR beta sequencing was performed on peripheral blood mononuclear cells. The Qiagen DNeasy Blood Extraction Kit was used to extract genomic DNA from the blood cell samples. On this clone: Its recognized antigen is unknown. The junction shows a germline mismatch at one end, possibly a read error.

Preparation of the library involved the immunoSEQ multiplex PCR assay. The multiplex PCR relied on a mix of 60 forward primers for TCR Vbeta segments and 13 reverse primers for TCR Jbeta segments. A multiplex PCR assay on genomic DNA amplified the CDR3 region of rearranged TCR beta genes. On the Illumina HiSeq System, the amplified TCR beta libraries were sequenced as 87-base-pair reads. In the authors' own workflow: A later analysis counted tens of millions of unique TCR beta chains across the 650 to 800 repertoires, and 10 million to 11 million of these chains were shared by at least two donors. A nearest-neighbor algorithm error-corrected the raw reads and collapsed the reads into unique sequences, merging closely related sequences to remove PCR and sequencing errors. V, D and J gene segments were assigned by aligning CDR3 sequences to IMGT reference sequences. For a sequence to be retained, a match of at least six nucleotides to both a V gene segment and a J gene segment was required. A rearrangement counted as productive if the CDR3 had no stop codons and remained in frame with V and J, and every other rearrangement counted as non-productive. CDR3 was defined by IMGT convention, running from the second conserved V-encoded cysteine to the conserved J-encoded phenylalanine. Sequences without an unambiguous match to a single V gene segment were excluded from the earlier analysis of about 600 of the donors. An earlier analysis of about 590 of the donors classified V segments as functional when productive rearrangements were above 56.7% and as segregating when the standard deviation between donors was above 5%. A statistical classification framework was built for diagnosing cytomegalovirus status from the catalog of TCR beta chain sequences. In a later analysis, V and J genes were assigned by comparing TCR nucleotide sequences against IMGT/GENE-DB human TR gene sequences. The TCRdist pipeline was used in a later analysis to assign CDR3 sequences and most-parsimonious VDJ recombination scenarios. In a later analysis, every TCR beta chain was defined by the combination of its CDR3 amino acid sequence and its V-gene family, and reads without a unique V-gene family were dropped. To address suspected cross-contamination and a sequencing artifact, a later analysis removed several hundred highly shared, low-generation-probability nucleotide sequences. In a later analysis, a clonal expansion index was calculated for each public chain from normalized within-repertoire ranks of inferred template counts. In a later analysis, generation probabilities were computed with a VDJ recombination model fitted to out-of-frame rearrangements, and the resulting probabilities were checked against IGoR. In a later analysis, TCR-TCR, TCR-HLA and TCR-CMV co-occurrence was scored with hypergeometric tests, and a repertoire-size bias correction was applied to TCR pairs. A later analysis estimated false discovery rates by permuting HLA or CMV assignments 20 times. In a later analysis, co-occurring TCRs were grouped using DBSCAN, with TCRdist sequence similarity added in when clustering inside HLA-allele-positive subsets. Repertoires with fewer than 30,000 or more than 120,000 public chains were left out of co-occurrence clustering, as were about 5 repertoires with anomalous nucleotide sharing. The immuneACCESS repertoire file appears here via TCRdb, limited to in-frame rearrangements. These files lack a portion of the clones; in checked studies, under half of the deficit traces to unresolved V genes, and the cause of the others is not known. V and J calls plus clone size are reproduced from that table; the DNA served to infer D and trimming. This sample holds some 190,000 clones; less than 80% were observed only once. Of the sample, around 1.6% falls within the top ten clones.

The CDR3 sequence holds 11 residues, the cysteine and phenylalanine included. The CDR3 DNA has 33 bases and is translated from base 1. From the germline V gene, CDR1 is MDHEN and CDR2 is SYDVKM. The origin of this receptor is a man between 18 and 29 years old in good health and CMV-seronegative. The chain employs TRBV28 and TRBJ1-1, with 7 middle bases fitting TRBD1. Sequenced: PBMCs. The DNA sequence reads TGTGCCAGCAATTTAGGACAGGTAGCTTTCTTT. The encoded protein is CASNLGQVAFF. Reference TRBV28 and TRBJ1-1 genes cover what lies past the CDR3, so the full variable domain is DVKVTQSSRYLVKRTGEKVFLECVQDMDHENMFWYRQDPGLGLRLIYFSYDVKMKEKGDIPEGYSVSREKKERFSLILESASTNQTSMYLCASNLGQVAFFGQGTRLTVV.